This paragraph reports one T cell receptor (beta chain). Trimming removed 5 bases at V and 0 bases at J, with 8 bases between. The CDR3 loop spans 15 amino acids. From germline, CDR1 is SGHTA and CDR2 FQGTGA. In the study's own analysis: Cell counts per sample came from amplifying reference gene primers. Assay used: immunoSEQ multiplex PCR; TCRdb lists only in-frame clones, some missing. V, J and clone size reflect that table, while D and trimming were determined from the DNA. Among about 110,000 clones listed, roughly 82% were seen once. The entry originates in a study of blood T cell repertoires in COVID-19. Across the whole study: Researchers got acute and convalescent COVID-19 samples from the United States, Italy and Spain.

Sequencing was done on a sample of peripheral blood. This clonotype originated in a woman aged 55-75 years with acute or convalescent COVID-19. This chain uses TRBV7-3 with TRBJ2-6, with D unresolved. The CDR3 DNA sequence: TGTGCCAGCAGCAAATACATCTCTGGGGCCAACGTCCTGACTTTC. Translation gives CASSKYISGANVLTF.